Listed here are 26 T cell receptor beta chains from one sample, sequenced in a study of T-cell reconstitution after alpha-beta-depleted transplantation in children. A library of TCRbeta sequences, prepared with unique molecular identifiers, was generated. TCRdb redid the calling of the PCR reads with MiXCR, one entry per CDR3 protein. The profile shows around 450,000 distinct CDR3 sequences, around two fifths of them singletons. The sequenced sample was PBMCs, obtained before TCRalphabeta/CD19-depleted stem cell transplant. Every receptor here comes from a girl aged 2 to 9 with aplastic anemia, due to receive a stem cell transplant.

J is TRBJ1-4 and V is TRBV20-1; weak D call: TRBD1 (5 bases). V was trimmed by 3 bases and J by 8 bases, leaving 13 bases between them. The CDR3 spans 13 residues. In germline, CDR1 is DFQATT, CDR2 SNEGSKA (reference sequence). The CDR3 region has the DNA TGCAGTGCTAGGGACGGGGCCGGGGAAAAACTGTTTTTT. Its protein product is CSARDGAGEKLFF.

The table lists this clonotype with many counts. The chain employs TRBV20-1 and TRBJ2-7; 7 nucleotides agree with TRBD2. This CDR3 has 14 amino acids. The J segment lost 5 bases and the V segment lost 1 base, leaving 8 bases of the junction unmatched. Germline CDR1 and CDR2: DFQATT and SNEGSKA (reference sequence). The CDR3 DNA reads TGCAGTGCTAGAGGTACGACTAGCCAGGACGAGCAGTACTTC. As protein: CSARGTTSQDEQYF.

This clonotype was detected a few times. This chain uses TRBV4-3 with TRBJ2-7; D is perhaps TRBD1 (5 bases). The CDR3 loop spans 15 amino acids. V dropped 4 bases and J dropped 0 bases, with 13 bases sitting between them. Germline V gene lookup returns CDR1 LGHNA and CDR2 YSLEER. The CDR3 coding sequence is TGCGCCAGCAGCCCCTTACAGGTGTACTCCTACGAGCAGTACTTC. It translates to CASSPLQVYSYEQYF.

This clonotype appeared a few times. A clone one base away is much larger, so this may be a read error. DNA for the CDR3: TGTGCCAGCAGCCCCCGAGGAGGGTGGGAAAACATTCAGTACTTC. Translated, it gives CASSPRGGWENIQYF. J is TRBJ2-4 and V is TRBV7-2, with D perhaps TRBD2 (6 bases). V was pared by 5 bases and J by 5 bases, with 16 bases between. The CDR3 is made up of 15 amino acids. CDR1 and CDR2 from the germline V gene are SGHTA and FQGNSA.

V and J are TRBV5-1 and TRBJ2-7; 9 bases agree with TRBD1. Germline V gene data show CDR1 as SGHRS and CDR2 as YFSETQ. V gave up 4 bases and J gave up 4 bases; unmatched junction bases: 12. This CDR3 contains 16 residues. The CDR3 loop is CASSRIPGQGEYEQYF. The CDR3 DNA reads TGCGCCAGCAGCCGAATACCGGGACAGGGTGAATACGAGCAGTACTTC. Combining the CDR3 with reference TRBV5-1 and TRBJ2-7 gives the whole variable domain KAGVTQTPRYLIKTRGQQVTLSCSPISGHRSVSWYQQTPGQGLQFLFEYFSETQRNKGNFPGRFSGRQFSNSRSEMNVSTLELGDSALYLCASSRIPGQGEYEQYFGPGTRLTVT.

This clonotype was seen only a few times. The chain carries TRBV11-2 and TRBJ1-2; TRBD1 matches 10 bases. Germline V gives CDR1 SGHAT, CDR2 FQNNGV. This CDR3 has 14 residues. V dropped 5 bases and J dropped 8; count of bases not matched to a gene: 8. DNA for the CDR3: TGTGCCAGCAGCCCCCAAGGGACAGGGGACGGCTACACCTTC. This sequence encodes CASSPQGTGDGYTF.

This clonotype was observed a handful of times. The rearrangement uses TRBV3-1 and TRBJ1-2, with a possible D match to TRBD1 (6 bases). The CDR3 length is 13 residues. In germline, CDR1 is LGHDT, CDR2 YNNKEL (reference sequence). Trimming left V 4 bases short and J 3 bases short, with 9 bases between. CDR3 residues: CASSRTGHYGYTF. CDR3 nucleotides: TGTGCCAGCAGCCGTACAGGGCACTATGGCTACACCTTC.

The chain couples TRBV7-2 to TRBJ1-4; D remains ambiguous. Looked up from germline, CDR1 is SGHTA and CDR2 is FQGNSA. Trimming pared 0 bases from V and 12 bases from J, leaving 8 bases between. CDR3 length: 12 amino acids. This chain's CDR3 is CASSLAVGELFF. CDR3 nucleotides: TGTGCCAGCAGCTTAGCGGTTGGGGAACTGTTTTTT.

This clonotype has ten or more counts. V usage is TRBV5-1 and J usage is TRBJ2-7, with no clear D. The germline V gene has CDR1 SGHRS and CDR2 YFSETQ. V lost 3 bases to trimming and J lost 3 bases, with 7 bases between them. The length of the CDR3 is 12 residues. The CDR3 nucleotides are TGCGCCAGCAGCTCTAACAGCTACGAGCAGTACTTC. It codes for CASSSNSYEQYF.

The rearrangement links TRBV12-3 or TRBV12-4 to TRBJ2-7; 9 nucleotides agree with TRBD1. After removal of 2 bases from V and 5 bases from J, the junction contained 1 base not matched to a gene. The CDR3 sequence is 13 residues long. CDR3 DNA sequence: TGTGCCAGCAGTTTAACAGGGGGCCACGAGCAGTACTTC. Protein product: CASSLTGGHEQYF.

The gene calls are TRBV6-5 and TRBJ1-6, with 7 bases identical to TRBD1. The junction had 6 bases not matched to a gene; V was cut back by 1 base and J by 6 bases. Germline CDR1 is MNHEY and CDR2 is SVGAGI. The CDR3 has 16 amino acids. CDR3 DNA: TGTGCCAGCAGTTACTACAAGACAGGGAGTAATTCACCCCTCCACTTT. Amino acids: CASSYYKTGSNSPLHF.

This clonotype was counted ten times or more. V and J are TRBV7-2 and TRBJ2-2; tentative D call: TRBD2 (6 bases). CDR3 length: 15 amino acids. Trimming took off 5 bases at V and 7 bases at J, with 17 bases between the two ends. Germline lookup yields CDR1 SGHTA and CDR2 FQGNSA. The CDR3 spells CASSPQRLGGGELFF. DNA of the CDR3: TGTGCCAGCAGCCCGCAACGGCTGGGGGGCGGGGAGCTGTTTTTT.

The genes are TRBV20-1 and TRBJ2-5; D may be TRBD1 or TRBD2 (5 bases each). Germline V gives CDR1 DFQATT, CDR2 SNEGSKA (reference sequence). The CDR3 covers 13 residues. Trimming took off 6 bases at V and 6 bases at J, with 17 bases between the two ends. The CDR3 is CSAPGPGLKTQYF. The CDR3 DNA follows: TGCAGTGCCCCGGGACCGGGATTGAAGACCCAGTACTTC.

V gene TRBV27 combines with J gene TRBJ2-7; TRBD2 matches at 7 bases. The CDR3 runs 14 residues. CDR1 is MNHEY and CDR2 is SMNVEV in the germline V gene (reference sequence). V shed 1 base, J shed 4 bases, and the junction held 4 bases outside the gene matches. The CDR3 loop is CASSLFPGGYEQYF. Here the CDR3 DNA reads TGTGCCAGCAGTTTATTCCCCGGGGGGTACGAGCAGTACTTC.

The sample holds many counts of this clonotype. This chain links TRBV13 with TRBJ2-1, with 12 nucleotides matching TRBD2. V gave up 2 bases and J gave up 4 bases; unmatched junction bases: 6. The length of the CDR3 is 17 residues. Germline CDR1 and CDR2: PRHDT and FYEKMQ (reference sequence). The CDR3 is CASSLRLAGVGYNEQFF. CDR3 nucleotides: TGTGCCAGCAGCTTAAGACTAGCGGGAGTGGGATACAATGAGCAGTTCTTC. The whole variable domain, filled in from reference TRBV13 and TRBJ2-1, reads AAGVIQSPRHLIKEKRETATLKCYPIPRHDTVYWYQQGPGQDPQFLISFYEKMQSDKGSIPDRFSAQQFSDYHSELNMSSLELGDSALYFCASSLRLAGVGYNEQFFGPGTRLTVL.

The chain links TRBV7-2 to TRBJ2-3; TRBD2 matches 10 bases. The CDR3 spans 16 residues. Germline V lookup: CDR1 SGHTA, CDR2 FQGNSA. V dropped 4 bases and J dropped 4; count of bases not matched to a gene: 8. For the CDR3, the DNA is TGTGCCAGCAGCTATTCTAGCGGGGGAGGGGCAGATACGCAGTATTTT. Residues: CASSYSSGGGADTQYF.

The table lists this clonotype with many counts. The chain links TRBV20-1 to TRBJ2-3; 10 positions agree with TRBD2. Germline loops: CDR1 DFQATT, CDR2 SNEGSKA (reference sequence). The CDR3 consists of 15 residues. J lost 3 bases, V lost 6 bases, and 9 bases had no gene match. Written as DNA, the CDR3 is TGCAGTGCCCCCCTAGCGGGAGATATGACAGATACGCAGTATTTT. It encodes CSAPLAGDMTDTQYF.

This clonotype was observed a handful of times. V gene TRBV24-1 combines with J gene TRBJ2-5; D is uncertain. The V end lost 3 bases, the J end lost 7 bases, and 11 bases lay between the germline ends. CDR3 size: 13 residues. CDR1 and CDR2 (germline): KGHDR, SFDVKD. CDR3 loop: CATSDPPAMTQYF. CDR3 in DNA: TGTGCCACCAGTGATCCGCCTGCAATGACCCAGTACTTC.

CDR3 loop: CASLRGFQETQYF. The CDR3 coding sequence is TGTGCCAGCCTCCGCGGTTTCCAAGAGACCCAGTACTTC. V gene TRBV28 combines with J gene TRBJ2-5, with unresolved D. In germline, CDR1 is MDHEN, CDR2 SYDVKM. The CDR3 contains 13 residues. V lost 8 bases and J 1 base, leaving 11 bases between the germline ends. Full variable domain (remainder filled in from reference TRBV28 and TRBJ2-5): DVKVTQSSRYLVKRTGEKVFLECVQDMDHENMFWYRQDPGLGLRLIYFSYDVKMKEKGDIPEGYSVSREKKERFSLILESASTNQTSMYLCASLRGFQETQYFGPGTRLLVL.

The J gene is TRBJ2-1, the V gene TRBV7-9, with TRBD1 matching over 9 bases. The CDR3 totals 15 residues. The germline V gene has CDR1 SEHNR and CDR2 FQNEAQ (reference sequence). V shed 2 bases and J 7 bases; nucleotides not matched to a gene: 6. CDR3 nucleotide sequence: TGTGCCAGCAGCTTAACCCGGGACAGGGAAAATGAGCAGTTCTTC. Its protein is CASSLTRDRENEQFF. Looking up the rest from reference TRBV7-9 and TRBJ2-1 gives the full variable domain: DTGVSQNPRHKITKRGQNVTFRCDPISEHNRLYWYRQTLGQGPEFLTYFQNEAQLEKSRLLSDRFSAERPKGSFSTLEIQRTEQGDSAMYLCASSLTRDRENEQFFGPGTRLTVL.

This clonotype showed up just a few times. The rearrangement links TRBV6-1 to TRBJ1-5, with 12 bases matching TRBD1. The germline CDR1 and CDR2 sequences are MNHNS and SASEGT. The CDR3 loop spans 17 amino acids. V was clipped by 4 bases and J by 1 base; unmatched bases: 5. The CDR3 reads CASSGGTGGRSNQPQHF. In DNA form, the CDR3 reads TGTGCCAGCAGTGGAGGGACAGGGGGCAGGAGCAATCAGCCCCAGCATTTT.

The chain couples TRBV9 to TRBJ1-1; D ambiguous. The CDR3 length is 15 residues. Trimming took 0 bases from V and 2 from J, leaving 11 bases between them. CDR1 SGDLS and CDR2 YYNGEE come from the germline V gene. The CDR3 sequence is CASSVEPATNTEAFF. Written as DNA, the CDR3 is TGTGCCAGCAGCGTAGAGCCAGCAACTAACACTGAAGCTTTCTTT.

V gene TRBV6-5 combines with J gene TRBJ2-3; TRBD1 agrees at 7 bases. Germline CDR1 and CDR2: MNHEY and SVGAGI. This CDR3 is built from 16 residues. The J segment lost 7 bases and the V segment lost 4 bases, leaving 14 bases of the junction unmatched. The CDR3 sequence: CASSSPGTATIHTQYF. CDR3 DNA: TGTGCCAGCAGTTCCCCCGGGACAGCAACTATTCATACGCAGTATTTT.

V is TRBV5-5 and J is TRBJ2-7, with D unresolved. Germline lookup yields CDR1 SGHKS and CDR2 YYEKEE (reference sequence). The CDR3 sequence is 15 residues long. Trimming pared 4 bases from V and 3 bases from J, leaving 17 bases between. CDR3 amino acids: CASSLRTRGNYEQYF. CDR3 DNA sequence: TGTGCCAGCAGCCTAAGGACCAGAGGCAACTACGAGCAGTACTTC.

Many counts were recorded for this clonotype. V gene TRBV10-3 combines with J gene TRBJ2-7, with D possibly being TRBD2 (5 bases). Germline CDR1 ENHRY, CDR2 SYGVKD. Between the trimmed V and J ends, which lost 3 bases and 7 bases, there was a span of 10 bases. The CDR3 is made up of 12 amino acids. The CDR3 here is CAISDSGLEQYF. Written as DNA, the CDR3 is TGTGCCATCAGTGATTCGGGGTTAGAGCAGTACTTC.

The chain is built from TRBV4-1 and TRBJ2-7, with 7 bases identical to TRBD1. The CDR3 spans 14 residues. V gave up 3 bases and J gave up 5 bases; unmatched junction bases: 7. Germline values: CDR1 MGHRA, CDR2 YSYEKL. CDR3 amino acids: CASSQLTGRDEQYF. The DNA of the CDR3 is TGCGCCAGCAGCCAGTTGACAGGGCGGGACGAGCAGTACTTC.